This T cell receptor (beta chain) was captured by sequencing in a study of OX40 agonist ivuxolimab in advanced cancers. Looking at the study overall: The dose of intravenous ivuxolimab that patients received every 2 weeks ranged from 0.01 to 10 mg/kg.

Germline V CDR1 and CDR2: MNHEY, SVGAGI. V lost 8 bases and J lost 5; bases outside the gene matches: 8. This CDR3 is built from 13 residues. Data came from immunoSEQ multiplex PCR; TCRdb stores just in-frame clones and leaves some out. The sample yields 95,000 to 100,000 clones, about 80% seen once. This receptor was taken from an adult with an advanced solid tumor such as melanoma, head and neck, liver or kidney cancer. The chain uses TRBV6-5 and TRBJ2-7; TRBD2 agrees at 8 bases. Sequenced here: CD4+ or CD8+ T cells sorted from blood, sampled in a trial of the OX40 agonist ivuxolimab. In DNA form, the CDR3 reads TGTGCCAGCCGGCGGGAGGCTTTACACGAGCAGTACTTC. Amino acid sequence: CASRREALHEQYF.